Below, 18 T cell receptor beta chains from the same sample are listed, as sequenced in a study of cytomegalovirus exposure and HLA in healthy donors. The PCR ran on 60 Vbeta and 13 Jbeta primers. TCRdb's copy holds only in-frame clones and misses some; the assay was immunoSEQ multiplex PCR. The sample lists 95,000 to 130,000 clones, around two thirds occurring once. Specimen: PBMCs. These receptors originate from a woman in her 40s in good health and CMV-seropositive.

Of note for this clone: Germline and junction disagree at one end, which may indicate a read error. The chain links TRBV6-1 to TRBJ1-1; TRBD1 agrees at 7 bases. The CDR3 length is 13 residues. Germline V CDR1 and CDR2: MNHNS, SASEGT. CDR3 sequence: CASSEDRVSEAFF. The CDR3 nucleotides read TGTGCCAGCAGCGAAGACAGGGTTTCTGAAGCTTTCTTT.

This clone was counted a few times. V and J are TRBV5-1 and TRBJ1-5; D remains unclear. V lost 6 bases to trimming and J lost 4 bases, with 14 bases between them. This CDR3 has 14 residues. The V gene's germline CDR1 is SGHRS and CDR2 YFSETQ. Written as DNA, the CDR3 is TGCGCCAGCAAACTAGGGCCAGAGAATCAGCCCCAGCATTTT. Its protein is CASKLGPENQPQHF.

The chain has TRBV5-1 and TRBJ2-2, with D hard to call. Trimming shortened V by 0 bases and J by 1 base, and 10 bases separated the two germline ends. Germline CDR1 reads SGHRS; CDR2 reads YFSETQ. The CDR3 spans 16 residues. In nucleotides, the CDR3 is TGCGCCAGCAGCTTGGTGCCGCAGATGAACACCGGGGAGCTGTTTTTT. Its protein product is CASSLVPQMNTGELFF.

The rearrangement links TRBV25-1 to TRBJ2-3; 11 nucleotides line up with TRBD2. Germline V CDR1 and CDR2: MGHDK, SYGVNS. Germline trimming cut 4 bases from V and 4 bases from J; bases unmatched to any gene: 10. The CDR3 runs to 17 residues. The CDR3 DNA sequence: TGTGCCAGCAGTGGAACGCAACTAGCGGGAGTCGCAGATACGCAGTATTTT. Translating it yields CASSGTQLAGVADTQYF.

The chain links TRBV15 to TRBJ1-2, with TRBD1 matching over 7 bases. Germline loops: CDR1 LNHNV, CDR2 YYDKDF (reference sequence). The ends lost 0 bases at V and 7 bases at J; junction bases unmatched: 5. CDR3 length: 14 amino acids. The CDR3 reads CATSRDLTGSGYTF. CDR3 bases: TGTGCCACCAGCAGAGATCTGACAGGGTCTGGCTACACCTTC.

The gene calls are TRBV11-2 and TRBJ2-1; 7 bases are shared with TRBD2. The V gene's germline CDR1 is SGHAT and CDR2 FQNNGV. The CDR3 totals 17 residues. J gave up 4 bases and V 6 bases, and 15 bases lay outside the gene matches. The CDR3 protein is CASSYNLAVRPYNEQFF. The DNA for the CDR3 is TGTGCCAGCAGTTATAACCTAGCGGTGCGCCCTTACAATGAGCAGTTCTTC.

J is TRBJ1-3 and V is TRBV5-1; D gene uncertain. Germline-derived CDR1 and CDR2 are SGHRS and YFSETQ. V shed 5 bases and J shed 0 bases, with 9 bases lying between them. This CDR3 has 14 residues. The CDR3 region is CASREQSSGNTIYF. CDR3 coding DNA: TGCGCCAGCAGGGAACAGAGCTCTGGAAACACCATATATTTT.

This chain links TRBV29-1 with TRBJ2-5; the match to TRBD2 covers 11 bases. V was pared by 2 bases and J by 6 bases, with 2 bases of the junction left unmatched. This CDR3 has 13 amino acids. Germline V CDR1 and CDR2: SQVTM, ANQGSEA. CDR3 protein: CSVETSGRQTQYF. As DNA, the CDR3 is TGCAGCGTTGAAACTAGCGGGAGACAGACCCAGTACTTC. Full variable domain (rest looked up from reference TRBV29-1 and TRBJ2-5): SAVISQKPSRDICQRGTSLTIQCQVDSQVTMMFWYRQQPGQSLTLIATANQGSEATYESGFVIDKFPISRPNLTFSTLTVSNMSPEDSSIYLCSVETSGRQTQYFGPGTRLLVL.

In its sample, this clone was seen a few times. The chain joins TRBV5-8 to TRBJ2-5; TRBD1 agrees at 8 bases. The CDR3 is made up of 13 amino acids. The germline CDR1 and CDR2 sequences are SGHTS and YDEGEE. V dropped 5 bases and J dropped 5; count of bases not matched to a gene: 5. The CDR3 here is CASRDRAGETQYF. The CDR3 DNA sequence: TGTGCCAGCAGGGACAGGGCCGGGGAGACCCAGTACTTC.

This clone showed up just a few times. The chain uses TRBV27 and TRBJ2-4; 7 bases map to TRBD1. Germline CDR1 and CDR2: MNHEY and SMNVEV (reference sequence). V gave up 4 bases and J gave up 5 bases; unmatched junction bases: 2. The CDR3 sequence is 13 residues long. CDR3 protein: CASSSGQENIQYF. The CDR3 coding sequence is TGTGCCAGCAGTTCCGGACAGGAAAACATTCAGTACTTC.

CDR3 region: CASSEEGSGANVLTF. In nucleotides, the CDR3 is TGTGCCAGCAGTGAGGAGGGCTCAGGGGCCAACGTCCTGACTTTC. The V and J genes are TRBV6-1 and TRBJ2-6; perhaps TRBD2 as D (6 bases). Germline CDR1 and CDR2: MNHNS and SASEGT. V lost 3 bases and J lost 4, with 10 bases in between. The CDR3 contains 15 residues.

The J gene is TRBJ2-3, the V gene TRBV5-1; TRBD2 aligns across 7 bases. The trim removed 0 bases at V and 5 bases at J, leaving 9 bases unmatched. The CDR3 runs to 16 residues. CDR1 SGHRS and CDR2 YFSETQ come from the germline V gene. The CDR3 DNA reads as TGCGCCAGCAGCTTGGCCTTGGGGCGGGAGAGAGATACGCAGTATTTT. Translation: CASSLALGRERDTQYF.

This clone is a singleton in its sample. The chain recombines TRBV28 with TRBJ2-7; possibly TRBD2 for D (6 bases). The CDR3 is 16 amino acids. Germline V gives CDR1 MDHEN, CDR2 SYDVKM. The V and J ends lost 4 bases and 2 bases respectively, with 18 bases between them. The CDR3 spells CASSSPLGSGPYEQYF. DNA for the CDR3: TGTGCCAGCAGTTCTCCCCTGGGTAGCGGACCCTACGAGCAGTACTTC.

Details on this clone: A read error is the likely source, as a far larger clone sits one nucleotide away. The chain links TRBV5-6 to TRBJ1-1, with D perhaps TRBD1 (5 bases). CDR3 length equals 13 residues. Germline CDR1 is SGHDT and CDR2 is YYEEEE. The CDR3 region has the DNA TGTGCCAGCAGTTTGGACATGAACACTGAAGCTTTCTTT. Amino acid sequence: CASSLDMNTEAFF.

This clone was observed once. The chain has TRBV20-1 and TRBJ2-7; D is perhaps TRBD1 (6 bases). Germline V gives CDR1 DFQATT, CDR2 SNEGSKA (reference sequence). CDR3 length equals 11 residues. Trimming stripped 5 bases from V and 8 bases from J, with 13 bases between. The CDR3 is CSAEHREKQYF. CDR3 nucleotide sequence: TGCAGTGCTGAACACAGGGAAAAGCAGTACTTC.

The rearrangement links TRBV13 to TRBJ2-2, with 10 bases fitting TRBD1. Germline V gene lookup returns CDR1 PRHDT and CDR2 FYEKMQ (reference sequence). V dropped 6 bases and J dropped 6; count of bases not matched to a gene: 7. The CDR3 extends over 15 amino acids. The CDR3 spells CASSPTGGAPGELFF. The CDR3 DNA follows: TGTGCCAGCAGTCCGACAGGGGGCGCGCCCGGGGAGCTGTTTTTT.

The chain has TRBV5-4 and TRBJ2-3; 8 positions agree with TRBD2. Germline lookup yields CDR1 SGHNT and CDR2 YYREEE (reference sequence). The CDR3 consists of 16 residues. V was clipped by 4 bases and J by 2 bases; unmatched bases: 9. The CDR3: CASSAGGGRLTDTQYF. CDR3 DNA: TGTGCCAGCAGCGCCGGGGGGGGCCGACTCACAGATACGCAGTATTTT.

This clone was seen a handful of times. The J gene is TRBJ2-2, the V gene TRBV6-9, with 7 bases fitting TRBD2. The CDR3 sequence is 12 residues long. J gave up 8 bases and V 5 bases, and 2 bases lay outside the gene matches. CDR1 and CDR2 from the germline V gene are MNHGY and SVAAGI. CDR3: CASSRRGGELFF. Written as DNA, the CDR3 is TGTGCCAGCAGTAGGCGGGGGGGGGAGCTGTTTTTT.